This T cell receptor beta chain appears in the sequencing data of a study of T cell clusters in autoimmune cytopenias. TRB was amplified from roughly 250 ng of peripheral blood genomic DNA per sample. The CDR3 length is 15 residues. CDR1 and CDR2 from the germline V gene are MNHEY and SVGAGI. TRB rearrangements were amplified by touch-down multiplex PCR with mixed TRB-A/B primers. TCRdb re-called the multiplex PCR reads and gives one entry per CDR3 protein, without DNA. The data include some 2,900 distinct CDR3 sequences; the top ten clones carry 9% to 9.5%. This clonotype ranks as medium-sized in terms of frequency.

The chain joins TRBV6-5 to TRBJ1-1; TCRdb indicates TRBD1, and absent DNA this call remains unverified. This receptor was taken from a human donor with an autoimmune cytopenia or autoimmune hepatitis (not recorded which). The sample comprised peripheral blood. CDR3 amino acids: CASSQDRGPYTEAFF.